The 8 T cell receptor beta chains below all came from one sample that was sequenced in a study of cytotoxic CD8 clonotypes in ibrutinib-treated CLL. Here immunoSEQ multiplex PCR was the method, and the copy in TCRdb shows in-frame clones only, minus some. The data contain over 65,000 clones, 70% to 80% of them seen just once; the ten biggest clones take up 4.8%. Specimen: PBMCs, collected after 12 months of ibrutinib treatment. The receptors derive from a human donor with chronic lymphocytic leukemia.

This chain links TRBV18 with TRBJ2-4; a weak D match, TRBD2 (6 bases). Trimming removed 1 base at V and 6 bases at J, with 13 bases between. The CDR3 runs to 15 residues. Germline V gene data show CDR1 as KGHSH and CDR2 as LQKENI. The CDR3 sequence: CASSPRRDSINIQYF. Here the CDR3 DNA reads TGTGCCAGCTCACCACGTAGGGACTCCATAAACATTCAGTACTTC.

The CDR3 is CASTSALWGGGEQFF. CDR3 DNA sequence: TGTGCCAGCACCTCCGCCTTGTGGGGCGGGGGTGAGCAGTTCTTC. The chain employs TRBV7-2 and TRBJ2-1; 7 bases align to TRBD2. The CDR3 sequence is 15 residues long. Germline V lookup: CDR1 SGHTA, CDR2 FQGNSA. The ends lost 7 bases at V and 9 bases at J; junction bases unmatched: 15.

The chain links TRBV6-5 to TRBJ2-3; perhaps D is TRBD1 or TRBD2 (5 bases each). Trimming removed 6 bases at V and 2 bases at J, with 12 bases between. Germline lookup yields CDR1 MNHEY and CDR2 SVGAGI. The CDR3 runs 14 residues. The CDR3, as DNA: TGTGCCAGCAGCCGGGACCGTGACACAGATACGCAGTATTTT. Amino acids: CASSRDRDTDTQYF.

This sequence joins TRBV7-9 and TRBJ2-2; perhaps D is TRBD1 or TRBD2 (6 bases each). Germline CDR1 and CDR2: SEHNR and FQNEAQ (reference sequence). The CDR3 extends over 15 amino acids. Trimming took off 3 bases at V and 10 bases at J, with 18 bases between the two ends. The CDR3 DNA reads as TGTGCCAGCAGCTTGGGGTGGGGGGCCCCCAAGGAGCTGTTTTTT. This translates into CASSLGWGAPKELFF.

This chain connects TRBV28 to TRBJ2-5, with 10 bases identical to TRBD2. Germline CDR1 reads MDHEN; CDR2 reads SYDVKM. Trimming removed 3 bases from V and 5 bases from J; junction bases left unmatched: 12. The CDR3 loop spans 17 amino acids. The chain's CDR3 is CASSLGGLAGVGETQYF. For the CDR3, the DNA is TGTGCCAGCAGTTTGGGGGGGCTAGCGGGAGTAGGGGAGACCCAGTACTTC.

The rearrangement joins TRBV9 to TRBJ2-2; the D gene is possibly TRBD2 (6 bases). Trimming removed 0 bases at V and 8 bases at J, with 8 bases between. The CDR3 is 13 residues long. CDR1 and CDR2 from the germline V gene are SGDLS and YYNGEE. The CDR3 protein is CASSVAGEGELFF. The CDR3 DNA follows: TGTGCCAGCAGCGTAGCGGGGGAAGGGGAGCTGTTTTTT.

V gene TRBV2 combines with J gene TRBJ1-6; a possible D gene is TRBD1 (5 bases). The V end was cut by 5 bases, the J end by 7 bases, with 12 bases between. Germline V gene sequence: CDR1 SNHLY, CDR2 FYNNEI. The CDR3 is 14 amino acids. In nucleotides, the CDR3 is TGTGCCAGCAGTAGGGACGGCCCCAATTCACCCCTCCACTTT. It yields the protein CASSRDGPNSPLHF.

This rearrangement joins TRBV18 to TRBJ1-5, with D maybe TRBD1 (6 bases). Germline values: CDR1 KGHSH, CDR2 LQKENI. V was pared by 2 bases and J by 0 bases, with 14 bases between. The CDR3 length is 17 residues. CDR3: CASSPSGGSYSNQPQHF. For the CDR3, the DNA is TGTGCCAGCTCACCATCGGGGGGCTCCTATAGCAATCAGCCCCAGCATTTT.